A selection of T cell receptor beta chains follows, all from one sample in a study of blood T cell repertoires in COVID-19. Data came from immunoSEQ multiplex PCR; TCRdb stores just in-frame clones and leaves some out. The data contain approximately 49,000 clones, 84% of them singletons. Sequencing was done on a sample of peripheral blood. Receptors were obtained from a man in his fifties or sixties with acute or convalescent COVID-19. Both conserved end residues are part of each CDR3. D genes are given only for firm matches. Clone sizes are given selectively: once, few, many, or a class where the clone is expanded.

15 | few | TRBJ2-2 | TRBD1 | TRBV6-5 | CASKPTQGAGGELFF | TGTGCCAGCAAACCTACTCAGGGGGCGGGTGGGGAGCTGTTTTTT
13 | medium-sized | TRBJ2-1 | - | TRBV6-5 | CASKEGNYNEQFF | TGTGCCAGCAAGGAGGGAAACTACAATGAGCAGTTCTTC
13 | - | TRBJ1-6 | - | TRBV6-5 | CASSIRGNSPLHF | TGTGCCAGCAGTATTAGAGGGAATTCACCCCTCCACTTT
13 | - | TRBJ1-2 | - | TRBV24-1 | CATSDSGNYGYTF | TGTGCCACCAGTGATTCAGGGAACTATGGCTACACCTTC
15 | - | TRBJ2-7 | - | TRBV11-2 | CASSRITGKTYEQYF | TGTGCCAGCAGCCGAATAACAGGGAAAACCTACGAGCAGTACTTC
15 | - | TRBJ2-2 | - | TRBV4-2 | CASSQVFQGAGELFF | TGTGCCAGCAGCCAAGTTTTTCAGGGTGCCGGGGAGCTGTTTTTT
17 | few | TRBJ2-2 | - | TRBV4-3 | CASSQKIVQGVSGELFF | TGCGCCAGCAGCCAAAAGATAGTACAGGGAGTAAGCGGGGAGCTGTTTTTT
15 | once | TRBJ2-7 | TRBD1 | TRBV7-2 | CASSSGQTLTFEQYF | TGTGCCAGCAGCTCGGGACAGACCCTAACTTTTGAGCAGTACTTC
15 | few | TRBJ2-1 | TRBD2 | TRBV4-2 | CASSPTSGTYNEQFF | TGTGCCAGCAGCCCGACTAGCGGAACCTACAATGAGCAGTTCTTC
13 | - | TRBJ2-7 | TRBD2 | TRBV7-9 | CASSSPSGDEQYF | TGTGCCAGCAGCTCCCCCAGCGGGGACGAGCAGTACTTC
16 | - | TRBJ1-3 | - | TRBV6-6 | CASSYLAVSSGNTIYF | TGTGCCAGCAGTTACCTAGCCGTTAGCTCTGGAAACACCATATATTTT
16 | - | TRBJ1-1 | - | TRBV19 | CASSHWATGRNTEAFF | TGTGCCAGTAGTCACTGGGCCACAGGGAGGAACACTGAAGCTTTCTTT
14 | - | TRBJ2-1 | - | TRBV5-6 | CASTLLSGNNEQFF | TGTGCCAGCACATTGTTGTCGGGTAACAATGAGCAGTTCTTC
13 | - | TRBJ1-2 | - | TRBV29-1 | CSVETTQDYGYTF | TGCAGCGTTGAAACCACACAGGACTATGGCTACACCTTC
15 | - | TRBJ1-6 | - | TRBV30 | CAWSVRAGGNSPLHF | TGTGCCTGGAGTGTACGGGCAGGAGGGAATTCACCCCTCCACTTT
16 | - | TRBJ1-1 | - | TRBV7-2 | CASSLFPQTANTEAFF | TGTGCCAGCAGCCTTTTCCCCCAAACAGCGAACACTGAAGCTTTCTTT
15 | - | TRBJ2-2 | - | TRBV5-6 | CASSLTQGNTGELFF | TGTGCCAGCAGCCTAACACAGGGGAACACCGGGGAGCTGTTTTTT
14 | - | TRBJ2-1 | TRBD2 | TRBV7-2 | CASSLLYRAGSKFF | TGTGCCAGCAGCTTATTGTACCGAGCGGGGAGTAAGTTCTTC
16 | - | TRBJ1-6 | TRBD1 | TRBV4-1 | CASSQQTGRLPSPLHF | TGCGCCAGCAGCCAGCAGACAGGGAGGCTCCCCTCACCCCTCCACTTT
16 | - | TRBJ1-5 | TRBD1 | TRBV28 | CASSFLGQVRNQPQHF | TGTGCCAGCAGTTTCCTTGGACAGGTCCGCAATCAGCCCCAGCATTTT
15 | - | TRBJ1-6 | TRBD1 | TRBV10-3 | CAIREGQVVDSPLHF | TGTGCCATCAGGGAGGGACAGGTGGTTGATTCACCCCTCCACTTT
14 | - | TRBJ2-4 | TRBD2 | TRBV28 | CASSLLAGGRIQYF | TGTGCCAGCAGCCTTCTAGCGGGAGGAAGGATTCAGTACTTC
14 | - | TRBJ2-3 | TRBD2 | TRBV28 | CASSFASGTDTQYF | TGTGCCAGCAGTTTTGCTAGCGGAACAGATACGCAGTATTTT
16 | - | TRBJ2-4 | - | TRBV28 | CASSRQVRLAKNIQYF | TGTGCCAGCAGCAGACAGGTGAGGCTGGCCAAAAACATTCAGTACTTC
16 | - | TRBJ2-6 | TRBD2 | TRBV4-1 | CASSQVGGSGANVLTF | TGCGCCAGCAGCCAAGTGGGGGGGTCTGGGGCCAACGTCCTGACTTTC
16 | once | TRBJ2-1 | TRBD2 | TRBV15 | CATSRGLAGVANEQFF | TGTGCCACCAGCAGGGGACTAGCGGGAGTGGCCAATGAGCAGTTCTTC
16 | - | TRBJ2-2 | - | TRBV7-9 | CASSLARQGGTGELFF | TGTGCCAGCAGCTTAGCGCGGCAGGGAGGCACCGGGGAGCTGTTTTTT
14 | - | TRBJ2-2 | - | TRBV7-2 | CASSHGQTTGELFF | TGTGCCAGCAGCCATGGACAGACGACCGGGGAGCTGTTTTTT
15 | once | TRBJ2-7 | - | TRBV5-4 | CASSWSSSSSYEQYF | TGTGCCAGCAGCTGGAGCAGTTCTAGCTCCTACGAGCAGTACTTC
18 | - | TRBJ1-3 | TRBD1 | TRBV3-1/TRBV3-2 | CASSQVNGQVGSGNTIYF | TGTGCCAGCAGCCAAGTAAACGGACAGGTCGGCTCTGGAAACACCATATATTTT
18 | - | TRBJ2-4 | - | TRBV28 | CASSLSPDGDLAKNIQYF | TGTGCCAGCAGTTTATCCCCGGATGGAGATCTAGCCAAAAACATTCAGTACTTC
14 | - | TRBJ2-3 | - | TRBV19 | CASSIISGTDTQYF | TGTGCCAGTAGTATAATTTCGGGGACAGATACGCAGTATTTT
15 | - | TRBJ2-3 | - | TRBV5-1 | CASSLTERSTDTQYF | TGCGCCAGCAGCTTGACAGAGAGAAGCACAGATACGCAGTATTTT
13 | - | TRBJ1-2 | - | TRBV2 | CASTRGGIYGYTF | TGTGCCAGCACTAGGGGAGGGATCTATGGCTACACCTTC
14 | - | TRBJ1-2 | TRBD1 | TRBV11-2 | CASSPRTGGYGYTF | TGTGCCAGCAGCCCAAGGACAGGGGGCTATGGCTACACCTTC